Here is one T cell receptor beta chain with its context. The table came from immunoSEQ multiplex PCR; TCRdb's copy has only in-frame clones and leaves some out. The sample has fewer than 450,000 clones; about nine tenths are singletons. This entry belongs to a study of blood T cell repertoires in COVID-19. Germline V CDR1 and CDR2: SGHVS, FNYEAQ. This CDR3 contains 13 residues. Trimming cost V 8 bases and J 10 bases; bases outside gene matches: 8. Sequencing was carried out using PBMCs or T cells enriched from blood (not recorded which). V usage is TRBV7-6 and J usage is TRBJ1-6; 7 nucleotides match TRBD1. The receptor was derived from a man aged 18 to 29 who had recovered from COVID-19. The CDR3 DNA reads TGTGCCAGCGGTGACAGGGCCGACTCACCCCTCCACTTT. Protein: CASGDRADSPLHF.